These T cell receptor beta chains were read from a single sample in a study of T cells in Graves' hyperthyroidism and ophthalmopathy. TCRdb passed the multiplex PCR reads through MiXCR, listing each CDR3 protein once. The sample has about 530,000 distinct CDR3 sequences, 17% seen once. Sequencing was carried out using blood. These receptor sequences come from a woman in her late teens or twenties with Graves' ophthalmopathy. Both conserved end residues are part of each CDR3. Fields, in order: V gene, clone size, J gene, D gene, CDR3 DNA, CDR3 protein. The D gene is left open where the match is weak. Expanded clones get a size class; other rows say once, few or many, or leave the size out.

V: TRBV6-1; size: many; J: TRBJ2-4; D: -; DNA: TGTGCCAGCAGAAGGCAGGCTGAAAACATTCAGTACTTC; CDR3: CASRRQAENIQYF
V: TRBV7-2; size: -; J: TRBJ1-4; D: TRBD1; DNA: TGTGCCAGCAGCCTACAGGGGGCGGTTGGGGAAAAACTGTTTTTT; CDR3: CASSLQGAVGEKLFF
V: TRBV6-2/TRBV6-3; size: -; J: TRBJ2-7; D: TRBD1; DNA: TGTGCCAGCAGTTACTCGACAGGGGGTGGGGTGGACGAGCAGTACTTC; CDR3: CASSYSTGGGVDEQYF
V: TRBV7-9; size: few; J: TRBJ2-3; D: TRBD2; DNA: TGTGCCAGCAGCCACCGACTAGCGGGAGGTTCAGATACGCAGTATTTT; CDR3: CASSHRLAGGSDTQYF
V: TRBV30; size: many; J: TRBJ2-1; D: TRBD1; DNA: TGTGCCTGGAGCCCGGGACAGGGTAATGAGCAGTTCTTC; CDR3: CAWSPGQGNEQFF
V: TRBV19; size: -; J: TRBJ2-5; D: -; DNA: TGTGCCAGTAGTCCCAGCGGTGGGACCGAAGAGACCCAGTACTTC; CDR3: CASSPSGGTEETQYF
V: TRBV7-3; size: many; J: TRBJ2-3; D: TRBD2; DNA: TGTGCCAGCAGCTCCTCTAGCGGGGGGACCACAGATACGCAGTATTTT; CDR3: CASSSSSGGTTDTQYF
V: TRBV28; size: few; J: TRBJ2-3; D: -; DNA: TGTGCCAGCAGAAATTCGGAGGGGACCCGGTTCACAGATACGCAGTATTTT; CDR3: CASRNSEGTRFTDTQYF
V: TRBV5-6; size: few; J: TRBJ1-2; D: TRBD1; DNA: TGTGCCAGCAGCACCGGGACAGGGGGCATCTATGGCTACACCTTC; CDR3: CASSTGTGGIYGYTF
V: TRBV20-1; size: -; J: TRBJ1-1; D: TRBD1; DNA: TGCAGTGCTATCAACAGGGGGCGGGTAAACACTGAAGCTTTCTTT; CDR3: CSAINRGRVNTEAFF
V: TRBV27; size: many; J: TRBJ1-1; D: -; DNA: TGTGCCAGCATCCCCACGGCAGGCTCGGTTGAAGCTTTCTTT; CDR3: CASIPTAGSVEAFF
V: TRBV28; size: few; J: TRBJ1-4; D: -; DNA: TGTGCCAGCACCCCACAGGGAAATGAAAAACTGTTTTTT; CDR3: CASTPQGNEKLFF
V: TRBV6-5; size: many; J: TRBJ2-3; D: -; DNA: TGTGCCAGCAGTTACGAGGACCTGGAACCCACAGATACGCAGTATTTT; CDR3: CASSYEDLEPTDTQYF
V: TRBV10-1; size: -; J: TRBJ1-1; D: TRBD1; DNA: TGCGCCAGAGGAATTATCGAGGGACAGCAGAACACTGAAGCTTTCTTT; CDR3: CARGIIEGQQNTEAFF
V: TRBV2; size: -; J: TRBJ1-2; D: -; DNA: TGTGCCAGCAGAGAAGGGACATTCTCGGATGGCTACACCTTC; CDR3: CASREGTFSDGYTF
V: TRBV10-3; size: many; J: TRBJ2-7; D: -; DNA: TGTGCCACCCGGGACATCTCCTACGAGCAGTACTTC; CDR3: CATRDISYEQYF
V: TRBV6-1; size: -; J: TRBJ2-6; D: -; DNA: TGTGCCAGCAGTCCTCCCAGGGTACGTGGGGCCAACGTCCTGACTTTC; CDR3: CASSPPRVRGANVLTF
V: TRBV28; size: many; J: TRBJ1-5; D: -; DNA: TGTGCCAGCAGACCTGCCACAGGTTTGGCTAATCAGCCCCAGCATTTT; CDR3: CASRPATGLANQPQHF
V: TRBV9; size: few; J: TRBJ2-5; D: -; DNA: TGTGCCAGCAGCGTAGACCCAGGGCAGGGGAAGACCCAGTACTTC; CDR3: CASSVDPGQGKTQYF
V: TRBV19; size: few; J: TRBJ2-7; D: -; DNA: TGTGCCAGTAGTATAGCGGCCTACGCGAATTCCTACGAGCAGTACTTC; CDR3: CASSIAAYANSYEQYF
V: TRBV5-6; size: few; J: TRBJ1-2; D: TRBD1; DNA: TGTGCCAGCAGCTGGGGGACAGGGGTCTATGGCTACACCTTC; CDR3: CASSWGTGVYGYTF
V: TRBV11-2; size: many; J: TRBJ2-7; D: -; DNA: TGTGCCAGCAGCCCGTGGACAGCGTCCTACGAGCAGTACTTC; CDR3: CASSPWTASYEQYF
V: TRBV11-1; size: many; J: TRBJ2-1; D: TRBD2; DNA: TGTGCCAGCAGCCTGGGACTAGCGGGGGCCCATTGGCAGTTCTTC; CDR3: CASSLGLAGAHWQFF
V: TRBV20-1; size: many; J: TRBJ2-7; D: TRBD2; DNA: TGCAGTGCTAGAAGCGGGGGGGACCCGCAATACTACGAGCAGTACTTC; CDR3: CSARSGGDPQYYEQYF
V: TRBV28; size: once; J: TRBJ2-1; D: TRBD1; DNA: TGTGCCAGCAGTTCGACCCGGGACAGGGGTACCTACAATGAGCAGTTCTTC; CDR3: CASSSTRDRGTYNEQFF
V: TRBV4-1; size: many; J: TRBJ2-1; D: -; DNA: TGCGCCAGCAGCCTACCTCATGAGCAGTTCTTC; CDR3: CASSLPHEQFF
V: TRBV6-1; size: -; J: TRBJ2-3; D: TRBD2; DNA: TGTGCCAGCAGCTTCCGGACTAGCGGGAGCACAGATACGCAGTATTTT; CDR3: CASSFRTSGSTDTQYF
V: TRBV28; size: many; J: TRBJ2-5; D: TRBD1; DNA: TGTGCCAGCGCGGACAGGGTGGGGCGAGAGACCCAGTACTTC; CDR3: CASADRVGRETQYF
V: TRBV30; size: many; J: TRBJ2-5; D: -; DNA: TGTGCCTGGAGTGTTGGGGCTAAGGGGGGAGAGACCCAGTACTTC; CDR3: CAWSVGAKGGETQYF
V: TRBV28; size: few; J: TRBJ2-6; D: -; DNA: TGTGCCAGCAGTTCGACAGATGATACTGGGGCCAACGTCCTGACTTTC; CDR3: CASSSTDDTGANVLTF
V: TRBV28; size: -; J: TRBJ1-5; D: -; DNA: TGTGCCAGCAGTCCCGTGGGGGTCGGGCCCGATAGCAATCAGCCCCAGCATTTT; CDR3: CASSPVGVGPDSNQPQHF
V: TRBV5-1; size: many; J: TRBJ1-4; D: -; DNA: TGCGCCAGCAGCGCCCGCGGGGTTGAAAAACTGTTTTTT; CDR3: CASSARGVEKLFF
V: TRBV28; size: many; J: TRBJ2-1; D: -; DNA: TGTGCCAGCAGCCGAGACAGGACCGACTACAATGAGCAGTTCTTC; CDR3: CASSRDRTDYNEQFF
V: TRBV2; size: many; J: TRBJ2-1; D: TRBD2; DNA: TGTGCCAGCAGTGATGGACTAGACTTCGGGCAGTTCTTC; CDR3: CASSDGLDFGQFF
V: TRBV6-1; size: -; J: TRBJ1-5; D: -; DNA: TGTGCCAGCAGTGTGTGGGGGGATAGCAATCAGCCCCAGCATTTT; CDR3: CASSVWGDSNQPQHF
V: TRBV4-1; size: -; J: TRBJ1-3; D: -; DNA: TGCGCCAGCAGCCAACCGTCCGTGGGCTCCGGAAACACCATATATTTT; CDR3: CASSQPSVGSGNTIYF
V: TRBV28; size: few; J: TRBJ2-5; D: TRBD1; DNA: TGTGCCAGCAGTTTGATTGGGTGGACAGGGGAAGAGACCCAGTACTTC; CDR3: CASSLIGWTGEETQYF
V: TRBV2; size: many; J: TRBJ2-3; D: TRBD2; DNA: TGTGCCAGCTGGTCGGGACTAGCGACAGATACGCAGTATTTT; CDR3: CASWSGLATDTQYF
V: TRBV19; size: -; J: TRBJ2-2; D: TRBD2; DNA: TGTGCCAGTAGTAAGGTCAGACGGGGGGGCACCGGGGAGCTGTTTTTT; CDR3: CASSKVRRGGTGELFF
V: TRBV20-1; size: -; J: TRBJ1-5; D: -; DNA: TGCAGTGCTAGAGCTGGGGGGGGGGGGAATCAGCCCCAGCATTTT; CDR3: CSARAGGGGNQPQHF
V: TRBV4-3; size: few; J: TRBJ2-1; D: TRBD2; DNA: TGCGCCAGCAGCCAAGAAGTTTCTAGCGGGGGAAGCAACGATATCAATGAGCAGTTCTTC; CDR3: CASSQEVSSGGSNDINEQFF
V: TRBV6-1; size: many; J: TRBJ1-1; D: TRBD1; DNA: TGTGCCAGCAGGGAGACAGGGGGATTCAAAGCTTTCTTT; CDR3: CASRETGGFKAFF
V: TRBV19; size: -; J: TRBJ1-1; D: TRBD1; DNA: TGTGCCAGTAGTACCCGGGACAGATCTTTCTTGACTGAAGCTTTCTTT; CDR3: CASSTRDRSFLTEAFF
V: TRBV7-3; size: -; J: TRBJ2-5; D: -; DNA: TGTGCCAGCAGCTTAGGGGCCGGGGGTGACCAGTACTTC; CDR3: CASSLGAGGDQYF
V: TRBV15; size: few; J: TRBJ2-5; D: -; DNA: TGTGCCACCAGCAGAGATCGCATTAGTAGGGAGACCCAGTACTTC; CDR3: CATSRDRISRETQYF
V: TRBV9; size: few; J: TRBJ1-3; D: -; DNA: TGTGCCAGCAGCGAAGGGGTTTTTGGAAACACCATATATTTT; CDR3: CASSEGVFGNTIYF
V: TRBV5-1; size: many; J: TRBJ1-2; D: TRBD1; DNA: TGCGCCAGCAGCTCCGGACAGGGCGTGGGCTTGAGCTATGGCTACACCTTC; CDR3: CASSSGQGVGLSYGYTF
V: TRBV28; size: few; J: TRBJ1-4; D: TRBD1; DNA: TGTGCCAGCAGTGTATCCGGGACAGGGGATGAAAAACTGTTTTTT; CDR3: CASSVSGTGDEKLFF
V: TRBV20-1; size: -; J: TRBJ2-7; D: -; DNA: TGCAGTGCTAGAGATCTCGAGAAGGGAACCTTCATACGAAGCTCCTACGAGCAGTACTTC; CDR3: CSARDLEKGTFIRSSYEQYF
V: TRBV7-2; size: few; J: TRBJ1-2; D: TRBD1; DNA: TGTGCCAGCAGACTCGACAGGGCGAACTATGGCTACACCTTC; CDR3: CASRLDRANYGYTF
V: TRBV5-1; size: many; J: TRBJ2-7; D: -; DNA: TGCGCCAGCAGCTTGGCCCCCAGCGGCGAGTTTTACGAGCAGTACTTC; CDR3: CASSLAPSGEFYEQYF
V: TRBV7-8; size: many; J: TRBJ1-5; D: TRBD1; DNA: TGTGCCAGCAGCCCCTACAAGACAGGGCCCAATCAGCCCCAGCATTTT; CDR3: CASSPYKTGPNQPQHF
V: TRBV12-3/TRBV12-4; size: few; J: TRBJ2-1; D: -; DNA: TGTGCCAGCATCCTTGGGGCTACCAATGAGCAGTTCTTC; CDR3: CASILGATNEQFF
V: TRBV28; size: -; J: TRBJ2-7; D: -; DNA: TGTGCCAGCAGTCCCGGGACAGCGGGATACGAGCAGTACTTC; CDR3: CASSPGTAGYEQYF
V: TRBV29-1; size: many; J: TRBJ1-1; D: TRBD1; DNA: TGCAGCGGACTGGCCCCAGGGGGAGAGAGCACTGAAGCTTTCTTT; CDR3: CSGLAPGGESTEAFF
V: TRBV27; size: few; J: TRBJ2-6; D: -; DNA: TGTGCCACCCGGTCAGCGGGACATATCTCTGGGGCCAACGTCCTGACTTTC; CDR3: CATRSAGHISGANVLTF
V: TRBV3-1; size: many; J: TRBJ1-1; D: -; DNA: TGTGCCAGCAGCCAAACCAACACTGAAGCTTTCTTT; CDR3: CASSQTNTEAFF
V: TRBV10-3; size: many; J: TRBJ2-7; D: -; DNA: TGTGCCATCAGTGATTCAGCCGAGAGCTCCTACGAGCAGTACTTC; CDR3: CAISDSAESSYEQYF
V: TRBV7-2; size: few; J: TRBJ2-7; D: -; DNA: TGTGCCAGCAGCTTACAGGTTTCCTACGAGCAGTACTTC; CDR3: CASSLQVSYEQYF
V: TRBV7-3; size: few; J: TRBJ2-2; D: -; DNA: TGTGCCAGCAGCTGGGAGGAGACCGGGGAGCTGTTTTTT; CDR3: CASSWEETGELFF